The 6 T cell receptor beta chains given below trace back to one sample, sequenced in a study of early T cells in non-severe SARS-CoV-2 infection. Each CDR3 protein gets one entry after TCRdb re-called the 5' RACE reads with MiXCR. Of roughly 55,000 distinct CDR3 sequences listed, approximately 6.7% are singletons. The sequenced sample was whole blood. These receptors all come from an adult who was a healthcare worker with PCR-confirmed SARS-CoV-2 infection or an uninfected control (not recorded which).

The chain employs TRBV7-9 and TRBJ1-1; D not certain. Between the trimmed V and J ends, which lost 5 bases and 10 bases, there was a span of 17 bases. CDR3 length: 13 amino acids. CDR1 and CDR2 from the germline V gene are SEHNR and FQNEAQ (reference sequence). CDR3 bases: TGTGCCAGCAGCAAAGAGTGGCCAGAGCGAGCTTTCTTT. This sequence encodes CASSKEWPERAFF.

The chain links TRBV3-1 to TRBJ2-2; 11 nucleotides line up with TRBD2. Germline V lookup: CDR1 LGHDT, CDR2 YNNKEL (reference sequence). This CDR3 has 15 amino acids. Germline trimming cut 4 bases from V and 11 bases from J; bases unmatched to any gene: 9. The CDR3 loop is CASSPTSGGSPELFF. CDR3 coding DNA: TGTGCCAGCAGCCCCACTAGCGGGGGTTCCCCTGAGCTGTTTTTT.

This clonotype has at least ten counts. The rearrangement joins TRBV2 to TRBJ1-1; D may be TRBD1 (6 bases). The CDR3 covers 15 residues. Between the trimmed V and J ends, which lost 3 bases and 4 bases, there was a span of 15 bases. The germline V gene encodes CDR1 SNHLY and CDR2 FYNNEI. The DNA of the CDR3 is TGTGCCAGCAGTGAGGCTAGGGGGTCGAGCACTGAAGCTTTCTTT. It translates to CASSEARGSSTEAFF.

V gene TRBV12-3 or TRBV12-4 combines with J gene TRBJ2-3; the match to TRBD2 covers 9 bases. V gave up 6 bases and J gave up 5 bases; unmatched junction bases: 9. The CDR3 contains 15 residues. Here the CDR3 DNA reads TGTGCCAGCAGGGGAGTAGCGGGGGCGGGAGATACGCAGTATTTT. Translation: CASRGVAGAGDTQYF.

This clonotype was observed at least ten times. The CDR3 protein is CASSSGTPGLEVGNQPQHF. DNA of the CDR3: TGTGCCAGCAGCTCCGGCACACCAGGGCTCGAGGTTGGCAATCAGCCCCAGCATTTT. The V and J genes are TRBV6-5 and TRBJ1-5; D perhaps matches TRBD1 (5 bases). V was shortened by 6 bases and J by 2 bases, with 26 bases between the two germline ends. Germline values: CDR1 MNHEY, CDR2 SVGAGI. This CDR3 is 19 amino acids long.

This clonotype was seen only a few times. The chain recombines TRBV12-3 or TRBV12-4 with TRBJ2-7, with unresolved D. The V end was cut by 2 bases, the J end by 2 bases, with 4 bases between. CDR3 size: 12 residues. In nucleotides, the CDR3 is TGTGCCAGCAGTTTAATAGCCTACGAGCAGTACTTC. It encodes CASSLIAYEQYF.